This T cell receptor (beta chain) was recorded in a study of cytomegalovirus exposure and HLA in healthy donors. Notes on the study in general: Many donors carried some public TCRs, although rarity characterized most TCR sequences.

TCRdb's copy holds only in-frame clones and misses some; the assay was immunoSEQ multiplex PCR. Counted here are 250,000 to 300,000 clones, 80% to 90% occurring once; the ten biggest clones make up less than 1.2%. Donors were drawn from the roughly 110-subject validation cohort, separate from the approximately 670-subject first cohort. With regard to this clone: Antigen unknown.

The CDR3 runs to 15 residues. V was clipped by 4 bases and J by 0 bases; unmatched bases: 4. CDR1 and CDR2 from the germline V gene are SGHRS and YFSETQ. The receptor was derived from a woman in her late teens or twenties in good health and CMV-seronegative. This chain connects TRBV5-1 to TRBJ2-1; 7 nucleotides align to TRBD2. Sample: PBMCs. In DNA, the CDR3 is TGCGCCAGCAGCCGGAGCGGGGTCTCCTACAATGAGCAGTTCTTC. Translation gives CASSRSGVSYNEQFF.